This T cell receptor beta chain is from a study of PD-1 blockade in classical Hodgkin lymphoma. Study conclusions and caveats: A significant rise in TCR diversity by C4D1 was seen for CD4+ but not CD8+ cells. Diversity similar to that of newly diagnosed patients was seen at baseline in complete responders.

About this clone: Antigen specificity is unknown.

Brentuximab vedotin exposure varied among the patients, all of whom had relapsed after autologous stem cell transplantation. The protocol was immunoSEQ multiplex PCR, while the TCRdb copy is restricted to in-frame clones and leaves out a portion. The table shows about 14,000 clones, with 86% occurring only once. The CDR3 is made up of 14 amino acids. V lost 3 bases, J lost 0 bases, and 8 bases lay in between. Germline V gene lookup returns CDR1 SGHRS and CDR2 YFSETQ. The chain has TRBV5-1 and TRBJ2-3, with D maybe TRBD2 (5 bases). Sequencing was performed on peripheral blood mononuclear cells (PBMCs), taken at baseline. The receptor comes from a human donor with classical Hodgkin lymphoma. This CDR3 is CASSSRGSTDTQYF. The CDR3 DNA reads TGCGCCAGCAGCTCCCGGGGTAGCACAGATACGCAGTATTTT.